The 3 T cell receptor beta chains reported below all come from one sample, sequenced in a study of CD8+ T cells in alopecia areata. Reverse transcription of extracted RNA yielded cDNA, which provided the sequencing template. Some clones are missing from TCRdb's copy, which holds only in-frame ones; the method was immunoSEQ multiplex PCR. The table has 150,000 or so clones, less than 70% seen once. The treatment is: oral pan-JAK inhibitor, 5-10 mg twice daily. The sample here was CD4+ T cells sorted from blood, taken at week 4, from a patient treated with tofacitinib. All receptors derive from a human donor with alopecia areata.

J is TRBJ2-2 and V is TRBV19; 8 bases agree with TRBD1. Germline CDR1 is LNHDA and CDR2 is SQIVND (reference sequence). V gave up 1 base and J gave up 2 bases; unmatched junction bases: 0. This CDR3 contains 15 residues. The CDR3 protein is CASSIAGGNTGELFF. The CDR3 region has the DNA TGTGCCAGTAGTATAGCAGGGGGCAACACCGGGGAGCTGTTTTTT.

The V gene is TRBV2, the J gene TRBJ1-5; D remains unclear. Trimming cost V 5 bases and J 4 bases, with 12 bases left between them. The CDR3 contains 14 residues. Germline CDR1 SNHLY, CDR2 FYNNEI. For the CDR3, the DNA is TGTGCCAGCAGTTTAGGCAGCCCAAATCAGCCCCAGCATTTT. Its protein product is CASSLGSPNQPQHF.

CDR3 nucleotides: TGCAGCGTGCCTCAAACTGGGGGGAAGACCCAGTACTTC. Translated: CSVPQTGGKTQYF. V gene TRBV29-1 combines with J gene TRBJ2-5, with D possibly matching TRBD2 (6 bases). Germline lookup yields CDR1 SQVTM and CDR2 ANQGSEA. The CDR3 is made up of 13 amino acids. Trimming removed 6 bases at V and 6 bases at J, with 17 bases between.